One sample yielded the 25 T cell receptor beta chains listed below, sequenced in a study of vaccination and CD4 T cells after COVID-19. Sequencing of DNA taken from cultured CD4+ T cells relied on the Oncomine TCR Beta short-read assay. TCRdb reprocessed the PCR reads via MiXCR and lists one record per CDR3 protein. The sample has fewer than 20,000 distinct CDR3 sequences, 44% seen once. Treatment reported: roughly 11-day PBMC culture with coronavirus spike peptide pools or control peptides (ViraFEST assay). For these TCRs, the target antigens are not known. The specimen sequenced was CD4+ T cells from blood, cultured in vitro. The receptors stem from a human donor who had recovered from COVID-19.

The chain carries TRBV20-1 and TRBJ1-2; 11 bases are a match to TRBD1. This CDR3 is 13 amino acids long. CDR1 is DFQATT, CDR2 SNEGSKA, per germline (reference sequence). Trimming cost V 0 bases and J 7 bases; bases outside gene matches: 1. Here the CDR3 DNA reads TGCAGTGCTAGAGAAGGACAGGGGGCTGGCTACACCTTC. Translation gives CSAREGQGAGYTF.

This clonotype was counted between two and nine times. The J gene is TRBJ1-1, the V gene TRBV7-2, with D perhaps TRBD1 (6 bases). The CDR3 is 15 amino acids. Deletions cut 5 bases from V and 1 base from J, with 14 bases between. Germline V lookup: CDR1 SGHTA, CDR2 FQGNSA. The CDR3 is CASSVRSRGNTEAFF. CDR3 DNA sequence: TGTGCCAGCAGCGTTAGGTCCAGGGGGAACACTGAAGCTTTCTTT. The complete variable domain, with remaining parts taken from reference TRBV7-2 and TRBJ1-1, reads GAGVSQSPSNKVTEKGKDVELRCDPISGHTALYWYRQSLGQGLEFLIYFQGNSAPDKSGLPSDRFSAERTGGSVSTLTIQRTQQEDSAVYLCASSVRSRGNTEAFFGQGTRLTVV.

The chain couples TRBV5-6 to TRBJ2-6, with 11 nucleotides matching TRBD1. The germline gives CDR1 SGHDT, CDR2 YYEEEE. The V and J ends lost 2 bases and 1 base, in that order; junction bases with no gene match: 2. The CDR3 covers 17 residues. CDR3 sequence (DNA): TGTGCCAGCAGCTTAGGACAGGGGGCGTCTGGGGCCAACGTCCTGACTTTC. Its protein product is CASSLGQGASGANVLTF.

The chain couples TRBV19 to TRBJ2-3; D gene uncertain. Germline V gives CDR1 LNHDA, CDR2 SQIVND (reference sequence). The CDR3 is 13 residues long. Trimming took off 7 bases at V and 3 bases at J, with 11 bases between the two ends. The DNA of the CDR3 is TGTGCCAGTAACCCGGTTGGGACAGATACGCAGTATTTT. Its protein product is CASNPVGTDTQYF.

The table lists this clonotype with a few counts. The rearrangement uses TRBV7-8 and TRBJ2-7; D gene unclear. CDR1 and CDR2 from the germline V gene are SGHVS and FQNEAQ. This CDR3 region has 14 residues. Trimming left V 2 bases short and J 4 bases short, with 12 bases between. As DNA, the CDR3 is TGTGCCAGCAGCTTATATGCCCAATCGTACGAGCAGTACTTC. Translated, it gives CASSLYAQSYEQYF.

This clonotype has just a few counts. The gene calls are TRBV2 and TRBJ2-3; no clear D gene. This CDR3 has 15 amino acids. Germline V gene lookup returns CDR1 SNHLY and CDR2 FYNNEI. Trimming took 4 bases from V and 0 from J, leaving 11 bases between them. CDR3 DNA: TGTGCCAGCAGTGCGGGTACCCTAAGCACAGATACGCAGTATTTT. Its protein product is CASSAGTLSTDTQYF. The full variable domain, completed using reference TRBV2 and TRBJ2-3, is EPEVTQTPSHQVTQMGQEVILRCVPISNHLYFYWYRQILGQKVEFLVSFYNNEISEKSEIFDDQFSVERPDGSNFTLKIRSTKLEDSAMYFCASSAGTLSTDTQYFGPGTRLTVL.

This clonotype has only a few counts. CDR3 amino acids: CASSLDGNTGELFF. CDR3 coding DNA: TGTGCCAGCAGCTTAGACGGGAACACCGGGGAGCTGTTTTTT. The gene calls are TRBV7-2 and TRBJ2-2; no clear D gene. Trimming cost V 1 base and J 1 base, with 4 bases left between them. Germline V gives CDR1 SGHTA, CDR2 FQGNSA. This CDR3 contains 14 residues. The full variable domain, completed using reference TRBV7-2 and TRBJ2-2, is GAGVSQSPSNKVTEKGKDVELRCDPISGHTALYWYRQSLGQGLEFLIYFQGNSAPDKSGLPSDRFSAERTGGSVSTLTIQRTQQEDSAVYLCASSLDGNTGELFFGEGSRLTVL.

The V gene is TRBV2, the J gene TRBJ2-3; 8 positions agree with TRBD2. The V and J ends lost 8 bases and 1 base, in that order; junction bases with no gene match: 11. The CDR3 consists of 16 residues. CDR1 and CDR2 (germline): SNHLY, FYNNEI. In nucleotides, the CDR3 is TGTGCCAGCTCCGAGAGGGCTAGCGGGCGCACAGATACGCAGTATTTT. Its protein product is CASSERASGRTDTQYF.

In its sample, this clonotype was seen once. J is TRBJ2-2 and V is TRBV6-1; no definite D call. V was pared by 6 bases and J by 4 bases, with 12 bases between. Germline V lookup: CDR1 MNHNS, CDR2 SASEGT. The CDR3 spans 14 residues. In nucleotides, the CDR3 is TGTGCCAGCAGCCGGCAAGGATCCACCGGGGAGCTGTTTTTT. Protein: CASSRQGSTGELFF.

The chain carries TRBV18 and TRBJ2-1, with TRBD1 matching 7 bases. There are 13 residues in the CDR3. Trimming cost V 5 bases and J 7 bases; bases outside gene matches: 5. Germline V gene lookup returns CDR1 KGHSH and CDR2 LQKENI. Here the CDR3 reads CASSSDRKNEQFF. The CDR3 DNA sequence: TGTGCCAGCTCATCGGACAGGAAAAATGAGCAGTTCTTC. The full variable domain, with the rest looked up from reference TRBV18 and TRBJ2-1, is NAGVMQNPRHLVRRRGQEARLRCSPMKGHSHVYWYRQLPEEGLKFMVYLQKENIIDESGMPKERFSAEFPKEGPSILRIQQVVRGDSAAYFCASSSDRKNEQFFGPGTRLTVL.

The chain has TRBV4-1 and TRBJ2-1; 12 bases agree with TRBD2. V was pared by 5 bases and J by 9 bases, with 17 bases of the junction left unmatched. In germline, CDR1 is MGHRA, CDR2 YSYEKL. The CDR3 sequence is 18 residues long. The CDR3 spells CASSFRDSRLAGVAEQFF. CDR3 DNA sequence: TGCGCCAGCAGCTTCCGGGACAGCAGACTAGCGGGAGTGGCTGAGCAGTTCTTC.

The gene calls are TRBV27 and TRBJ2-5; either TRBD1 or TRBD2 may supply D (6 bases each). The germline gives CDR1 MNHEY, CDR2 SMNVEV (reference sequence). The V end was cut by 5 bases, the J end by 1 base, with 11 bases between. The CDR3 has 14 residues. The CDR3 sequence is CASSQWGAQETQYF. CDR3 coding DNA: TGTGCCAGCAGTCAATGGGGGGCCCAAGAGACCCAGTACTTC.

This clonotype was observed a few times. The chain couples TRBV6-1 to TRBJ2-5, with D possibly TRBD2 on 6 matching bases. The V end lost 8 bases, the J end lost 4 bases, and 17 bases lay between the germline ends. The CDR3 runs to 14 residues. CDR1 MNHNS and CDR2 SASEGT come from the germline V gene. Here the CDR3 DNA reads TGTGCCAGCCGGAGGGCCAGTTCCGGAGAGACCCAGTACTTC. This translates into CASRRASSGETQYF.

The rearrangement uses TRBV7-2 and TRBJ2-5; tentative D call: TRBD2 (6 bases). The CDR3 runs to 15 residues. Germline assignment: CDR1 SGHTA and CDR2 FQGNSA. The V end lost 6 bases, the J end lost 1 base, and 15 bases lay between the germline ends. CDR3 DNA: TGTGCCAGCAGATACCAAGCGGGCGTCCAAGAGACCCAGTACTTC. Protein product: CASRYQAGVQETQYF. The whole variable domain, remainder taken from reference TRBV7-2 and TRBJ2-5, is GAGVSQSPSNKVTEKGKDVELRCDPISGHTALYWYRQSLGQGLEFLIYFQGNSAPDKSGLPSDRFSAERTGGSVSTLTIQRTQQEDSAVYLCASRYQAGVQETQYFGPGTRLLVL.

The chain employs TRBV5-5 and TRBJ2-1; 9 bases match TRBD2. The CDR3 is made up of 13 amino acids. With V trimmed by 3 bases and J by 5 bases, 0 bases remained unmatched. Looked up from germline, CDR1 is SGHKS and CDR2 is YYEKEE (reference sequence). CDR3 DNA sequence: TGTGCCAGCAGCTGGACTAGCGACAATGAGCAGTTCTTC. Protein sequence: CASSWTSDNEQFF.

The rearrangement links TRBV20-1 to TRBJ2-2; TRBD2 agrees at 8 bases. The CDR3 consists of 17 residues. The junction had 13 bases not matched to a gene; V was cut back by 3 bases and J by 4 bases. Germline V gene lookup returns CDR1 DFQATT and CDR2 SNEGSKA (reference sequence). The CDR3 bases are TGCAGTGCTAGGTTCCCTGGTCGCGGGAGGTCCACCGGGGAGCTGTTTTTT. Translating it yields CSARFPGRGRSTGELFF.

This clonotype is categorized as medium-sized. This chain connects TRBV7-2 to TRBJ1-1; D is unresolved. The CDR3 is 12 amino acids. CDR1 is SGHTA and CDR2 is FQGNSA in the germline V gene. V lost 0 bases and J lost 9, with 8 bases in between. Here the CDR3 reads CASSLASQQAFF. Here the CDR3 DNA reads TGTGCCAGCAGCTTAGCCAGCCAGCAAGCTTTCTTT.

This clonotype was counted between two and nine times. V and J are TRBV20-1 and TRBJ2-7; D perhaps matches TRBD1 (5 bases). CDR1 and CDR2 from the germline V gene are DFQATT and SNEGSKA (reference sequence). The CDR3 has 12 residues. Trimming stripped 6 bases from V and 5 bases from J, with 14 bases between. The chain's CDR3 is CSAQKTVDEQYF. CDR3 in DNA: TGCAGTGCCCAGAAGACAGTAGACGAGCAGTACTTC.

CDR3 protein: CASSYSRGVSYEQYF. In DNA form, the CDR3 reads TGTGCCAGCAGTTACTCCAGGGGGGTATCCTACGAGCAGTACTTC. The chain carries TRBV6-2 or TRBV6-3 and TRBJ2-7; perhaps TRBD1 as D (7 bases). Per germline, CDR1 MNHEY and CDR2 SVGEGT. This CDR3 has 15 amino acids. The germline V and J ends were trimmed by 0 bases and 1 base, with 10 bases remaining between them.

The CDR3 DNA reads TGCGCCAGCAGCCTGTCTCTAGCGGGAGGGCTTAGCGGGGAGCTGTTTTTT. It codes for CASSLSLAGGLSGELFF. This chain joins TRBV4-1 and TRBJ2-2; 12 bases are a match to TRBD2. This CDR3 has 17 residues. Germline values: CDR1 MGHRA, CDR2 YSYEKL. V gave up 4 bases and J gave up 7 bases; unmatched junction bases: 10.

This chain connects TRBV28 to TRBJ2-7; a weak D match, TRBD2 (5 bases). Germline CDR1 reads MDHEN; CDR2 reads SYDVKM. Trimming removed 6 bases at V and 6 bases at J, with 12 bases between. The CDR3 consists of 12 residues. Written as DNA, the CDR3 is TGTGCCAGCAGGGTCGGGGTTAGCGAGCAGTACTTC. Translating gives CASRVGVSEQYF.

This rearrangement joins TRBV20-1 to TRBJ1-6, with unresolved D. This CDR3 is 13 amino acids long. In germline, CDR1 is DFQATT, CDR2 SNEGSKA (reference sequence). Between the trimmed V and J ends, which lost 6 bases and 0 bases, there was a span of 6 bases. This CDR3 is CSARSSYNSPLHF. Written as DNA, the CDR3 is TGCAGTGCCAGGAGCTCCTATAATTCACCCCTCCACTTT.

The rearrangement joins TRBV11-2 to TRBJ2-4, with D maybe TRBD1 (5 bases). The germline V and J ends were trimmed by 5 bases and 10 bases, with 9 bases remaining between them. The germline gives CDR1 SGHAT, CDR2 FQNNGV. CDR3 size: 11 residues. For the CDR3, the DNA is TGTGCCAGCAGCCCTGGGGCGATTCAGTACTTC. This codes for CASSPGAIQYF.

This clonotype was counted a few times. The chain uses TRBV2 and TRBJ1-1, with D unclear. The CDR3 runs to 13 residues. The germline V gene has CDR1 SNHLY and CDR2 FYNNEI. V lost 4 bases to trimming and J lost 0 bases, with 6 bases between them. CDR3 protein: CASSAAMNTEAFF. The CDR3, as DNA: TGTGCCAGCAGTGCCGCGATGAACACTGAAGCTTTCTTT.

This clonotype has a handful of counts. The V and J genes are TRBV2 and TRBJ1-1; possible D gene TRBD1, 5 bases. This CDR3 has 13 residues. V lost 5 bases and J 5 bases, leaving 12 bases between the germline ends. The germline V gene has CDR1 SNHLY and CDR2 FYNNEI. The CDR3 protein is CASSFGGMTEAFF. The DNA for the CDR3 is TGTGCCAGCAGTTTTGGGGGGATGACTGAAGCTTTCTTT.